These 18 T cell receptor beta chains share one sample of origin, sequenced in a study of CD8+CD57+ T cells in acquired aplastic anemia. Patients who underwent sequencing had shown CD8+CD57+ cell expansion by flow cytometry. It was genomic DNA that served as the template for profiling TCR beta VDJ and CDR3. TCRdb ran MiXCR on the reads and lists one entry per CDR3 protein. In the table there are around 200,000 distinct CDR3 sequences, roughly half of which are singletons. The sequenced sample was sorted CD4+, CD8+, or CD8+CD57+ T cells (not recorded which) from PBMCs. These receptor sequences come from a human donor with aplastic anemia.

The count of this clonotype is one. This chain connects TRBV9 to TRBJ1-3; D is uncertain. V was cut by 0 bases and J by 0 bases, with 7 bases left in between. The CDR3 loop spans 15 amino acids. Germline V gene lookup returns CDR1 SGDLS and CDR2 YYNGEE. CDR3 DNA: TGTGCCAGCAGCGTAGATGGCAACTCTGGAAACACCATATATTTT. Protein sequence: CASSVDGNSGNTIYF. Using reference TRBV9 and TRBJ1-3 for the parts outside the CDR3, the full variable domain is DSGVTQTPKHLITATGQRVTLRCSPRSGDLSVYWYQQSLDQGLQFLIQYYNGEERAKGNILERFSAQQFPDLHSELNLSSLELGDSALYFCASSVDGNSGNTIYFGEGSWLTVV.

In this sample, this clonotype turned up a few times. The rearrangement links TRBV20-1 to TRBJ1-1; TRBD1 aligns across 10 bases. CDR3 length: 17 amino acids. With V trimmed by 0 bases and J by 2 bases, 9 bases remained unmatched. In germline, CDR1 is DFQATT, CDR2 SNEGSKA (reference sequence). CDR3 residues: CSARDRRTGGANTEAFF. CDR3 DNA sequence: TGCAGTGCTAGAGATAGAAGGACAGGGGGGGCAAACACTGAAGCTTTCTTT.

V gene TRBV7-8 combines with J gene TRBJ2-3, with no clear D. Germline CDR1 and CDR2: SGHVS and FQNEAQ. V was clipped by 7 bases and J by 3 bases, with 8 bases between them. The CDR3 extends over 12 amino acids. The CDR3, as DNA: TGTGCCAGCAAGCCCGGAACAGATACGCAGTATTTT. Amino acids: CASKPGTDTQYF.

The chain recombines TRBV10-3 with TRBJ2-2; D not resolved. This CDR3 is built from 15 residues. Trimming took 1 base from V and 0 from J, leaving 6 bases between them. Germline V gene sequence: CDR1 ENHRY, CDR2 SYGVKD. The chain's CDR3 is CAISELGTNTGELFF. CDR3 coding DNA: TGTGCCATCAGTGAGTTGGGGACGAACACCGGGGAGCTGTTTTTT.

The sample holds many counts of this clonotype. V gene TRBV5-5 combines with J gene TRBJ2-3; D might be TRBD1 or TRBD2, each matching 5 bases. The V end was cut by 0 bases, the J end by 6 bases, with 11 bases between. There are 14 residues in the CDR3. CDR1 and CDR2 (germline): SGHKS, YYEKEE (reference sequence). The CDR3 nucleotides are TGTGCCAGCAGCTTGGCCGGGGCCGCGGATACGCAGTATTTT. It translates to CASSLAGAADTQYF.

As concerns this clonotype: This CDR3 fails to terminate in the conserved phenylalanine or tryptophan, so it likely reflects a read error. J is TRBJ2-7 and V is TRBV15, with a tentative D call TRBD1 (5 bases). V was shortened by 0 bases and J by 4 bases, with 10 bases between the two germline ends. Germline CDR1 is LNHNV and CDR2 is YYDKDF (reference sequence). There are 14 residues in the CDR3. Here the CDR3 DNA reads TGTGCCACCAGCAGAGATAGGGGCCGATACGAGCAGTACTCC. Translation: CATSRDRGRYEQYS.

This clonotype has more than one count but fewer than ten. With a much larger clone just one base away, this may be a read error. The chain couples TRBV9 to TRBJ2-5, with TRBD1 identical over 8 bases. The length of the CDR3 is 13 residues. The germline V gene has CDR1 SGDLS and CDR2 YYNGEE. CDR3 residues: CASAGGLGEAQYF. The CDR3 region has the DNA TGTGCCAGCGCAGGGGGCCTTGGAGAGGCCCAGTACTTC.

This rearrangement joins TRBV29-1 to TRBJ2-3; TRBD2 aligns across 7 bases. Per the germline V gene, CDR1 is SQVTM and CDR2 is ANQGSEA. There are 15 residues in the CDR3. V was pared by 4 bases and J by 2 bases, with 9 bases of the junction left unmatched. The CDR3 bases are TGCAGCGTTGTCGGTCTAGCGGCCAACACAGATACGCAGTATTTT. It yields the protein CSVVGLAANTDTQYF.

The chain employs TRBV20-1 and TRBJ1-2, with unresolved D. Germline assignment: CDR1 DFQATT and CDR2 SNEGSKA (reference sequence). Trimming cost V 4 bases and J 5 bases, with 5 bases left between them. The CDR3 covers 10 residues. Here the CDR3 reads CSATDYGYTF. The CDR3 DNA reads TGCAGTGCTACAGATTATGGCTACACCTTC.

Turning to this clonotype: Here the CDR3 omits its conserved ending phenylalanine or tryptophan, so a read error is the likely source. Because the CDR3's place on the DNA is in doubt, the DNA is left out and the CDR3 is given as listed by TCRdb. The chain joins TRBV2 to TRBJ2-2; the DNA was not used to check the table's D call, TRBD2. Germline CDR1 reads SNHLY; CDR2 reads FYNNEI. The CDR3 has 11 amino acids, counting both end residues. The CDR3 sequence: CASSERVAGGS.

This chain connects TRBV19 to TRBJ2-5; D perhaps matches TRBD2 (6 bases). Trimming shortened V by 3 bases and J by 4 bases, and 12 bases separated the two germline ends. This CDR3 has 14 amino acids. The germline V gene encodes CDR1 LNHDA and CDR2 SQIVND (reference sequence). The CDR3 DNA is TGTGCCAGTAGTATTGGGCAGGGAGGAGAGACCCAGTACTTC. Translating gives CASSIGQGGETQYF.

This chain connects TRBV5-1 to TRBJ2-7; possibly TRBD1 or TRBD2 for D (5 bases each). Germline-derived CDR1 and CDR2 are SGHRS and YFSETQ. The V end lost 1 base, the J end lost 3 bases, and 20 bases lay between the germline ends. This CDR3 is built from 17 residues. Here the CDR3 reads CASSLQGRPGALYEQYF. CDR3 DNA sequence: TGCGCCAGCAGCTTGCAGGGACGGCCCGGGGCCCTCTACGAGCAGTACTTC.

This clonotype was counted at least ten times. The gene calls are TRBV9 and TRBJ1-2; D might be TRBD1 (6 bases). Trimming took 7 bases from V and 5 from J, leaving 18 bases between them. This CDR3 comprises 14 residues. Germline V gene lookup returns CDR1 SGDLS and CDR2 YYNGEE. CDR3 loop: CASSRTADIYGYTF. In nucleotides, the CDR3 is TGTGCCAGCTCCAGGACAGCCGATATTTATGGCTACACCTTC.

This clonotype was seen many times. The V and J genes are TRBV6-1 and TRBJ1-6, with TRBD1 matching 7 bases. The V segment lost 7 bases and the J segment 7 bases; nucleotides outside the gene matches: 7. The germline gives CDR1 MNHNS, CDR2 SASEGT. The CDR3 totals 14 residues. This chain's CDR3 is CASTTGVGNSPLHF. CDR3 bases: TGTGCCAGCACCACAGGGGTCGGCAATTCACCCCTCCACTTT.

This clonotype was observed many times. J is TRBJ2-7 and V is TRBV6-1; 8 nucleotides align to TRBD2. The CDR3 length is 16 residues. From germline, CDR1 is MNHNS and CDR2 SASEGT. V shed 6 bases and J 0 bases; nucleotides not matched to a gene: 10. The CDR3 DNA follows: TGTGCCAGCAGAACCTCCGTAGCGGGGAGCTCCTACGAGCAGTACTTC. Translated: CASRTSVAGSSYEQYF.

V gene TRBV10-1 combines with J gene TRBJ2-2, with TRBD2 identical over 7 bases. V lost 3 bases and J lost 6; bases outside the gene matches: 10. The CDR3 has 16 residues. The germline V gene encodes CDR1 WNHNN and CDR2 SYGVQD (reference sequence). CDR3 sequence reads: CASSDWGGPVAGELFF. CDR3 sequence (DNA): TGCGCCAGCAGTGATTGGGGAGGGCCGGTTGCCGGGGAGCTGTTTTTT.

This clonotype showed up just once. The rearrangement links TRBV2 to TRBJ1-1; the D is unclear. V was clipped by 0 bases and J by 9 bases, with 2 bases between them. Germline V lookup: CDR1 SNHLY, CDR2 FYNNEI. This CDR3 contains 10 residues. CDR3 nucleotide sequence: TGTGCCAGCAGTGAAGCAAAAGCTTTCTTT. It yields the protein CASSEAKAFF.

A remark on this clonotype: A junction end diverges from the germline sequence, so it may reflect a read error. V and J are TRBV2 and TRBJ2-7; 11 bases line up with TRBD1. This CDR3 is 14 amino acids long. Germline V CDR1 and CDR2: SNHLY, FYNNEI. The CDR3 nucleotides are TGCGCCAGCAGTGAGGACAGGGGGCGCGACGAGCAGTACTTC. Its translation: CASSEDRGRDEQYF.